Shown below are 14 T cell receptor beta chains from a single sample sequenced in a study of blood T cell repertoires in COVID-19. The protocol was immunoSEQ multiplex PCR, while the TCRdb copy is restricted to in-frame clones and leaves out a portion. The data hold around 180,000 clones, with roughly 88% observed a single time. Specimen: PBMCs or T cells enriched from blood (not recorded which). The source is a woman in her twenties or thirties who had recovered from COVID-19.

The chain uses TRBV4-1 and TRBJ1-2; D not certain. Germline loops: CDR1 MGHRA, CDR2 YSYEKL. This CDR3 contains 15 residues. Trimming took 4 bases from V and 4 from J, leaving 16 bases between them. Here the CDR3 DNA reads TGCGCCAGCAGCCCAGGAACAAACAGAGCCTATGGCTACACCTTC. The encoded protein is CASSPGTNRAYGYTF.

In DNA form, the CDR3 reads TGTGCCAGCAGTTACTCTCGGGGGTCAACTTACAATGAGCAGTTCTTC. It codes for CASSYSRGSTYNEQFF. The chain combines TRBV6-5 with TRBJ2-1, with D maybe TRBD2 (6 bases). Germline V gives CDR1 MNHEY, CDR2 SVGAGI. V shed 0 bases and J shed 4 bases, with 13 bases lying between them. The CDR3 has 16 amino acids.

This clone occurred a few times. This rearrangement joins TRBV25-1 to TRBJ2-3; D gene ambiguous. With 8 bases removed from V and 6 bases from J, the gap between germline ends came to 12 bases. In germline, CDR1 is MGHDK, CDR2 SYGVNS. The length of the CDR3 is 12 residues. Written as DNA, the CDR3 is TGTGCCAGCCATCCTATTTCGGATACGCAGTATTTT. Encoded protein: CASHPISDTQYF.

The rearrangement joins TRBV7-2 to TRBJ1-5; TRBD1 is a possible D gene (6 bases). The CDR3 has 15 residues. From germline, CDR1 is SGHTA and CDR2 FQGNSA. Trimming removed 1 base at V and 1 base at J, with 8 bases between. CDR3 DNA: TGTGCCAGCAGCTTAGGGGGGCTAAGCAATCAGCCCCAGCATTTT. This codes for CASSLGGLSNQPQHF.

This rearrangement joins TRBV7-8 to TRBJ1-1; perhaps TRBD1 as D (5 bases). The V end was cut by 7 bases, the J end by 1 base, with 16 bases between. The CDR3 is made up of 15 amino acids. CDR1 is SGHVS and CDR2 is FQNEAQ in the germline V gene. This CDR3 reads CASTRQLGGNTEAFF. The DNA for the CDR3 is TGTGCCAGCACACGACAGCTAGGCGGGAACACTGAAGCTTTCTTT.

The chain employs TRBV4-1 and TRBJ2-7; 12 bases line up with TRBD2. V lost 4 bases and J lost 5; bases outside the gene matches: 12. Germline assignment: CDR1 MGHRA and CDR2 YSYEKL. This CDR3 has 17 amino acids. The CDR3 spells CASSLRTSGEMIHEQYF. The CDR3 nucleotides read TGCGCCAGCAGCCTGAGGACTAGCGGGGAAATGATCCACGAGCAGTACTTC.

The chain is built from TRBV24-1 and TRBJ2-7; 7 bases align to TRBD2. The junction had 11 bases not matched to a gene; V was cut back by 4 bases and J by 9 bases. Looked up from germline, CDR1 is KGHDR and CDR2 is SFDVKD. The CDR3 is 14 amino acids. CDR3 bases: TGTGCCACCAGTGAGCAGCGGGATATTACGGTGCAGTACTTC. The encoded protein is CATSEQRDITVQYF.

The genes are TRBV19 and TRBJ1-2, with D uncertain. The V end was cut by 6 bases, the J end by 7 bases, with 12 bases between. From germline, CDR1 is LNHDA and CDR2 SQIVND (reference sequence). The CDR3 has 12 amino acids. CDR3 DNA: TGTGCCAGTAGGAGGGCGGGAGGTGGCTACACCTTC. It encodes CASRRAGGGYTF.

This sequence joins TRBV10-3 and TRBJ2-1, with TRBD1 matching over 10 bases. The CDR3 contains 14 residues. Trimming took 10 bases from V and 9 from J; bases not matched to a gene: 12. The germline CDR1 and CDR2 sequences are ENHRY and SYGVKD. CDR3: CATKGTGEMGEQFF. CDR3 nucleotide sequence: TGTGCCACAAAGGGGACAGGGGAGATGGGTGAGCAGTTCTTC.

CDR3 protein: CASRRGGSATNEKLFF. The CDR3, as DNA: TGTGCCAGCAGGAGGGGGGGTTCGGCAACTAATGAAAAACTGTTTTTT. The V gene is TRBV28, the J gene TRBJ1-4, with a possible D match to TRBD1 (6 bases). V was trimmed by 6 bases and J by 0 bases, leaving 14 bases between them. The CDR3 has 16 residues. Germline assignment: CDR1 MDHEN and CDR2 SYDVKM.

The chain has TRBV11-2 and TRBJ2-2; D remains unclear. The V gene lost 2 bases and the J gene lost 5 bases, with 15 bases spanning the gap. This CDR3 is 16 amino acids long. Germline V gives CDR1 SGHAT, CDR2 FQNNGV. The CDR3 DNA reads TGTGCCAGCAGCTTAAGTGACCGCTCACAGACCGGGGAGCTGTTTTTT. Amino acids: CASSLSDRSQTGELFF. The complete variable domain, with remaining parts taken from reference TRBV11-2 and TRBJ2-2, reads EAGVAQSPRYKIIEKRQSVAFWCNPISGHATLYWYQQILGQGPKLLIQFQNNGVVDDSQLPKDRFSAERLKGVDSTLKIQPAKLEDSAVYLCASSLSDRSQTGELFFGEGSRLTVL.

The rearrangement links TRBV27 to TRBJ2-1; TRBD2 aligns across 9 bases. CDR1 is MNHEY and CDR2 is SMNVEV in the germline V gene (reference sequence). CDR3 length: 16 residues. V trimming: 2 bases; J trimming: 4 bases; junction bases outside the gene matches: 6. In DNA, the CDR3 is TGTGCCAGCAGTTTAGGGGCGGGAGGGGCATACAATGAGCAGTTCTTC. This codes for CASSLGAGGAYNEQFF.

The rearrangement links TRBV6-5 to TRBJ2-2; D gene uncertain. The length of the CDR3 is 14 residues. The germline gives CDR1 MNHEY, CDR2 SVGAGI. Trimming removed 8 bases at V and 0 bases at J, with 10 bases between. In nucleotides, the CDR3 is TGTGCCAGCCTCCTGAACACGAACACCGGGGAGCTGTTTTTT. The encoded protein is CASLLNTNTGELFF.

The V gene is TRBV18, the J gene TRBJ2-7; TRBD1 matches at 9 bases. Unmatched junction bases numbered 5, after V lost 6 bases and J lost 5 bases. This CDR3 has 13 residues. Per the germline V gene, CDR1 is KGHSH and CDR2 is LQKENI. CDR3: CASSPGTGNEQYF. The DNA of the CDR3 is TGTGCCAGCTCCCCCGGGACAGGGAACGAGCAGTACTTC.